This TCR beta chain derives from a study of siplizumab effects on memory and regulatory T cells (dated by TCRdb to the late 2010s). In terms of the full investigation: The effect of the anti-CD2 antibody siplizumab on alloreactive T-cell subsets was examined in allogeneic mixed lymphocyte reactions constructed from human PBMCs.

Sorted unstimulated T cells, along with proliferating T cells recovered from mixed lymphocyte reactions, underwent TCRbeta CDR3 sequencing. Fresh whole blood from about ten HLA-typed healthy donors served as the source for isolating PBMCs. To map where alloreactive clones came from, CD4+ non-regulatory T cells in the unstimulated state were FACS-sorted. Beyond this particular receptor, the publication reports: Siplizumab significantly lowered the cumulative frequency of alloreactive sequences that could be traced to unstimulated CD4+ memory T cells. No functional confirmation was obtained for the suppressive function of proliferating Tregs from siplizumab cultures. Because sequences below about 10^-5 frequency were poorly captured, only a minor fraction of alloreactive clones could be mapped to unstimulated subsets. Among mappable alloreactive CD4+ clones, the Treg-derived fraction averaged approximately 69% with siplizumab versus approximately 27% in control reactions. For roughly 75-96% of proliferating CD4+ or CD8+ clones, no naive or memory phenotype could be assigned. Unstimulated naive T cells appeared to be more diverse than memory T cells, and naive cells seemed to make a substantial contribution to the alloresponse.

Receptors were amplified or captured by the immunoSEQ multiplex PCR assay. Roughly 100,000 TCR templates per sample were assayed on the deep sequencing platform. Genomic DNA extracted from sorted T cells was the material used for TCRbeta CDR3 sequencing. As for the authors' bioinformatics: The R programming language was used for clonal analysis of TCRbeta CDR3 data. Unstimulated samples were compared with post-reaction CFSE-low samples to define alloreactive CD4+ and CD8+ clones. Regulatory or non-regulatory origin of alloreactive CD4+ clones was assigned by matching sequences to the sorted unstimulated Treg and non-Treg repertoires. The source is immuneACCESS, and TCRdb retained only in-frame sequences with V and J called. Part of the clones is not carried over; for the studies checked, unresolved V genes explain less than half of this, and the remainder is unexplained. The V and J calls and the clone size are those of that table, but D and trimming were determined from the DNA. The sample contains under 95,000 clones, approximately 93% of them found a single time. The top ten constitute 0.3% of the sample.

This clone was detected once. No antigen is known for it. Within one base of it there is no much larger clone, and no base qualities were kept. The sequence was collected from a human donor in good health. The specimen was non-Treg CD4+ T cells sorted from blood. The cell subset or site label for this specimen denotes: FACS-sorted unstimulated CD4+ non-regulatory T cells.

The DNA is as follows: TGTGCCAGCAGCTTAGTAGTCGGATCCTACAATGAGCAGTTCTTC. It encodes CASSLVVGSYNEQFF. The sequence links TRBV11-3 to TRBJ2-1; the D gene assignment is ambiguous. From cysteine to phenylalanine, the CDR3 is 15 amino acids long. Solely the CDR3 DNA is kept, with 45 bases framed from the first base. The germline V gene sets CDR1 to SGHNT and CDR2 to YENEEA. V and J lose 1 base and 1 base, and a span of 8 bases separates them.